The 32 T cell receptor beta chains below come from one sample, sequenced in a study of a mutant IDH1 vaccine in newly diagnosed glioma. Time point noted: week 5, during vaccination. A 20-mer mutant IDH1 peptide at 300 ug was injected subcutaneously with topical imiquimod. TCRdb's copy holds only in-frame clones and misses some; the assay was immunoSEQ multiplex PCR. In the table there are fewer than 35,000 clones, roughly 54% of which are singletons. No antigens are known for them. The sample was PBMCs, taken from a glioma patient whose treatment included an IDH1 peptide vaccine. All receptors come from a woman aged 18-29 years with glioma.

This chain links TRBV11-1 with TRBJ2-7; TRBD1 agrees at 8 bases. Germline V gene data show CDR1 as SGHAT and CDR2 as FQDESV (reference sequence). The CDR3 is made up of 15 amino acids. With 5 bases clipped from V and 1 base from J, the junction kept 7 bases outside the gene matches. The CDR3 DNA reads as TGTGCCAGCAGCCCATCAGGGGGCCTATCCTACGAGCAGTACTTC. Residues: CASSPSGGLSYEQYF.

The rearrangement uses TRBV10-3 and TRBJ2-1; TRBD2 matches 12 bases. Trimming removed 4 bases from V and 0 bases from J; junction bases left unmatched: 7. The CDR3 loop spans 18 amino acids. Looked up from germline, CDR1 is ENHRY and CDR2 is SYGVKD. The CDR3 region is CAISGAGLAGFSYNEQFF. For the CDR3, the DNA is TGTGCCATCAGTGGGGCAGGACTAGCGGGGTTCTCCTACAATGAGCAGTTCTTC.

This clone occurred a few times. The V and J genes are TRBV6-1 and TRBJ1-5, with 10 positions matching TRBD1. Germline CDR1 reads MNHNS; CDR2 reads SASEGT. Trimming took 6 bases from V and 6 from J; bases not matched to a gene: 2. The CDR3 consists of 13 residues. In nucleotides, the CDR3 is TGTGCCAGCAGGAGGACAGGGGGTCAGCCCCAGCATTTT. It specifies CASRRTGGQPQHF.

This clone was detected once. A read error may account for a junction end that differs from germline. The rearrangement links TRBV4-3 to TRBJ2-1; 7 nucleotides match TRBD2. The CDR3 has 13 residues. CDR1 LGHNA and CDR2 YSLEER come from the germline V gene. CDR3 region: CASSQGEAGYRVF. The CDR3 bases are TGCGCCAGCAGCCAAGGAGAAGCGGGATATCGGGTCTTC.

J is TRBJ2-2 and V is TRBV5-6; D is perhaps TRBD2 (6 bases). Germline V gene data show CDR1 as SGHDT and CDR2 as YYEEEE. The CDR3 length is 16 residues. Trimming took off 2 bases at V and 7 bases at J, with 18 bases between the two ends. In DNA form, the CDR3 reads TGTGCCAGCAGCTTAGATATAGGGACTTTTGGCGGGGAGCTGTTTTTT. Protein sequence: CASSLDIGTFGGELFF.

V is TRBV14 and J is TRBJ2-1; D is unresolved. The CDR3 loop spans 13 amino acids. CDR1 and CDR2 from the germline V gene are SGHDN and FVKESK. V lost 0 bases to trimming and J lost 8 bases, with 8 bases between them. The CDR3 here is CASSQELNDEQFF. CDR3 nucleotide sequence: TGTGCCAGCAGCCAAGAACTCAACGATGAGCAGTTCTTC.

V usage is TRBV2 and J usage is TRBJ2-7; tentative D call: TRBD1 (6 bases). V lost 4 bases to trimming and J lost 3 bases, with 25 bases between them. The CDR3 has 18 residues. Germline V lookup: CDR1 SNHLY, CDR2 FYNNEI. The CDR3 sequence is CASSARRVRTEGNYEQYF. Here the CDR3 DNA reads TGTGCCAGCAGTGCGAGGCGGGTTAGGACAGAAGGTAACTACGAGCAGTACTTC.

There are a few counts of this clone. CDR3 DNA: TGTGCCAGCAGCCCCAACAGGGGACCCAATGAAAAACTGTTTTTT. Encoded protein: CASSPNRGPNEKLFF. V is TRBV7-6 and J is TRBJ1-4, with TRBD1 identical over 7 bases. The CDR3 has 15 residues. V lost 5 bases to trimming and J lost 5 bases; unmatched junction nucleotides: 8. CDR1 and CDR2 (germline): SGHVS, FNYEAQ.

In the case of this clone: An end of the junction differs from the germline gene, which may be a read error. This chain uses TRBV6-1 with TRBJ2-1, with 8 bases matching TRBD2. The CDR3 consists of 15 residues. Germline CDR1 and CDR2: MNHNS and SASEGT. CDR3 coding DNA: TGTGCCAGCAGTGAAGACAGCGGGGGTTACAATGGGCAGTTCTTC. Residues: CASSEDSGGYNGQFF.

CDR3 protein: CASSLGTNTEAFF. In nucleotides, the CDR3 is TGCGCCAGCAGCCTCGGGACAAACACTGAAGCTTTCTTT. The chain recombines TRBV5-1 with TRBJ1-1; D possibly corresponds to TRBD1 (6 bases). Germline lookup yields CDR1 SGHRS and CDR2 YFSETQ. The V end lost 4 bases, the J end lost 2 bases, and 9 bases lay between the germline ends. CDR3 size: 13 residues.

The gene calls are TRBV7-8 and TRBJ2-3; D may be TRBD2 (6 bases). Trimming pared 5 bases from V and 8 bases from J, leaving 17 bases between. Germline CDR1 is SGHVS and CDR2 is FQNEAQ. The CDR3 covers 14 residues. CDR3 in DNA: TGTGCCAGCAGCGGGAAACTGGACGGGAGTACGCAGTATTTT. This codes for CASSGKLDGSTQYF.

V and J are TRBV11-3 and TRBJ2-7; a possible D gene is TRBD1 (6 bases). V was shortened by 0 bases and J by 0 bases, with 15 bases between the two germline ends. Germline CDR1 is SGHNT and CDR2 is YENEEA. The CDR3 has 17 residues. The CDR3 DNA reads TGTGCCAGCAGCTTAGATCCGGGACACTGGAGCTCCTACGAGCAGTACTTC. Translating gives CASSLDPGHWSSYEQYF.

The J gene is TRBJ2-1, the V gene TRBV4-3; 8 bases are a match to TRBD2. The V gene end was trimmed by 0 bases and the J gene end by 8 bases; junction bases not matched to a gene: 6. The length of the CDR3 is 15 residues. CDR1 and CDR2 (germline): LGHNA, YSLEER. The CDR3 region is CASSQDQQTSDEQFF. CDR3 nucleotide sequence: TGCGCCAGCAGCCAAGATCAACAGACTAGCGATGAGCAGTTCTTC.

This chain uses TRBV29-1 with TRBJ2-7; 12 bases match TRBD1. The CDR3 runs to 12 residues. V was pared by 8 bases and J by 6 bases, with 5 bases of the junction left unmatched. CDR1 and CDR2 from the germline V gene are SQVTM and ANQGSEA. The CDR3 region is CSSGTGGGEQYF. The CDR3 DNA reads TGCAGCAGCGGGACAGGGGGCGGCGAGCAGTACTTC.

The chain employs TRBV5-8 and TRBJ1-5, with D unresolved. Germline V gives CDR1 SGHTS, CDR2 YDEGEE. The V end was cut by 6 bases, the J end by 4 bases, with 5 bases between. The CDR3 contains 11 residues. The CDR3 bases are TGTGCCAGCATCCCAAATCAGCCCCAGCATTTT. Translated, it gives CASIPNQPQHF.

Only one count was recorded for this clone. This chain connects TRBV11-2 to TRBJ2-7, with D tentatively TRBD2 (5 bases). The CDR3 is made up of 14 amino acids. Trimming left V 1 base short and J 5 bases short, with 12 bases between. Germline V gene data show CDR1 as SGHAT and CDR2 as FQNNGV. In nucleotides, the CDR3 is TGTGCCAGCAGCTTAGTGTTTGAGGGTAACGAGCAGTACTTC. Its translation: CASSLVFEGNEQYF.

The J gene is TRBJ2-5, the V gene TRBV5-5; D is unresolved. Deletions cut 3 bases from V and 1 base from J, with 10 bases between. The germline V gene has CDR1 SGHKS and CDR2 YYEKEE (reference sequence). This CDR3 has 14 residues. DNA of the CDR3: TGTGCCAGCAGCTCGGACGGATCCCAAGAGACCCAGTACTTC. It codes for CASSSDGSQETQYF. Filled out from reference TRBV5-5 and TRBJ2-5, the complete variable domain reads DAGVTQSPTHLIKTRGQQVTLRCSPISGHKSVSWYQQVLGQGPQFIFQYYEKEERGRGNFPDRFSARQFPNYSSELNVNALLLGDSALYLCASSSDGSQETQYFGPGTRLLVL.

The CDR3 loop reads CASSASGLAGASYEQYF. In DNA form, the CDR3 reads TGTGCCAGCAGTGCCTCAGGACTAGCGGGGGCCTCCTACGAGCAGTACTTC. The rearrangement uses TRBV25-1 and TRBJ2-7, with 13 bases aligning to TRBD2. This CDR3 is built from 17 residues. The junction had 6 bases not matched to a gene; V was cut back by 4 bases and J by 0 bases. CDR1 and CDR2 (germline): MGHDK, SYGVNS.

The chain employs TRBV4-1 and TRBJ2-7, with D possibly being TRBD2 (6 bases). From germline, CDR1 is MGHRA and CDR2 YSYEKL. The CDR3 loop spans 15 amino acids. V was pared by 0 bases and J by 1 base, with 10 bases between. The CDR3 DNA is TGCGCCAGCAGCCAAGAGGAGGGGTCATCCTACGAGCAGTACTTC. Residues: CASSQEEGSSYEQYF.

This chain joins TRBV27 and TRBJ2-2; 7 bases are a match to TRBD1. There are 16 residues in the CDR3. The germline V gene encodes CDR1 MNHEY and CDR2 SMNVEV (reference sequence). J gave up 7 bases and V 2 bases, and 10 bases lay outside the gene matches. The CDR3 DNA follows: TGTGCCAGCAGTTTAAGGGCAGGGGGAGTTGGCGGGGAGCTGTTTTTT. It yields the protein CASSLRAGGVGGELFF.

Relative to its sample, this clone is medium-sized. Written as DNA, the CDR3 is TGTGCCAGCAGTGAGGGACAGGTAGCTCCTAGCGAGCAGTACTTC. It is translated as CASSEGQVAPSEQYF. This rearrangement joins TRBV2 to TRBJ2-7; 8 bases are a match to TRBD1. The CDR3 loop spans 15 amino acids. Germline V CDR1 and CDR2: SNHLY, FYNNEI. V was clipped by 3 bases and J by 6 bases; unmatched bases: 10.

CDR3 sequence reads: CASMRGSGELFF. In DNA, the CDR3 is TGTGCCAGCATGAGAGGGTCCGGGGAGCTGTTTTTT. V and J are TRBV6-5 and TRBJ2-2; D might be TRBD2 (5 bases). Trimming took off 7 bases at V and 6 bases at J, with 9 bases between the two ends. The CDR3 runs 12 residues. CDR1 is MNHEY, CDR2 SVGAGI, per germline.

The chain carries TRBV7-9 and TRBJ2-5; TRBD2 agrees at 16 bases. The CDR3 covers 19 residues. CDR1 is SEHNR and CDR2 is FQNEAQ in the germline V gene (reference sequence). V lost 4 bases to trimming and J lost 5 bases; unmatched junction nucleotides: 13. CDR3 DNA: TGTGCCAGCAGCTCCAGGGCCGGGACTAGCGGGAGGGCGGGCGAGACCCAGTACTTC. Protein product: CASSSRAGTSGRAGETQYF.

This clone was recorded a few times. The DNA for the CDR3 is TGTGCCAGTAGTATAGTATCCGGGCGCACTAATGAAAAACTGTTTTTT. Its protein product is CASSIVSGRTNEKLFF. The chain carries TRBV19 and TRBJ1-4; D remains unclear. The V end was cut by 1 base, the J end by 2 bases, with 11 bases between. This CDR3 spans 16 amino acids. The germline CDR1 and CDR2 sequences are LNHDA and SQIVND (reference sequence).

The chain has TRBV18 and TRBJ2-6; D is unresolved. The V gene lost 2 bases and the J gene lost 2 bases, with 4 bases spanning the gap. Germline CDR1 reads KGHSH; CDR2 reads LQKENI. There are 14 residues in the CDR3. In nucleotides, the CDR3 is TGTGCCAGCTCACCAGGGGCTGGGGCCAACGTCCTGACTTTC. It yields the protein CASSPGAGANVLTF.

The J gene is TRBJ1-5, the V gene TRBV19, with a weak D call TRBD1 (5 bases). CDR1 is LNHDA and CDR2 is SQIVND in the germline V gene (reference sequence). The CDR3 is 14 residues long. V lost 6 bases and J 4 bases, leaving 13 bases between the germline ends. The CDR3 DNA reads TGTGCCAGTAGCTTGGGGGAATCTAATCAGCCCCAGCATTTT. Residues: CASSLGESNQPQHF. The full variable domain, with the rest looked up from reference TRBV19 and TRBJ1-5, is DGGITQSPKYLFRKEGQNVTLSCEQNLNHDAMYWYRQDPGQGLRLIYYSQIVNDFQKGDIAEGYSVSREKKESFPLTVTSAQKNPTAFYLCASSLGESNQPQHFGDGTRLSIL.

This clone was seen a few times. V is TRBV27 and J is TRBJ1-5; D is ambiguous. Germline lookup yields CDR1 MNHEY and CDR2 SMNVEV (reference sequence). The CDR3 covers 15 residues. V was trimmed by 0 bases and J by 0 bases, leaving 6 bases between them. Here the CDR3 DNA reads TGTGCCAGCAGTTTATCGGTTAATAGCAATCAGCCCCAGCATTTT. Its translation: CASSLSVNSNQPQHF.

This clone is a singleton in its sample. CDR3: CASSRTGGSYTDTQYF. CDR3 nucleotide sequence: TGCGCCAGCAGCCGGACCGGGGGCTCCTACACAGATACGCAGTATTTT. This rearrangement joins TRBV5-1 to TRBJ2-3, with D possibly called TRBD1 or TRBD2 (6 bases each). Deletions cut 4 bases from V and 2 bases from J, with 17 bases between. The germline gives CDR1 SGHRS, CDR2 YFSETQ. CDR3 length equals 16 residues.

CDR3 sequence: CATSRLGIAGVSTDTQYF. CDR3 nucleotides: TGTGCCACCAGCAGATTGGGTATAGCGGGGGTGAGCACAGATACGCAGTATTTT. The rearrangement links TRBV15 to TRBJ2-3; TRBD2 matches at 9 bases. The CDR3 is 18 residues long. Losses at the gene ends were 2 bases for V and 0 bases for J; bases not matched to a gene: 9. The germline V gene has CDR1 LNHNV and CDR2 YYDKDF (reference sequence).

This chain connects TRBV11-3 to TRBJ2-2, with D maybe TRBD2 (7 bases). CDR1 and CDR2 (germline): SGHNT, YENEEA. The CDR3 is made up of 16 amino acids. V lost 3 bases and J lost 7, with 18 bases in between. CDR3 residues: CASSLQKGGAYGELFF. The CDR3 DNA follows: TGTGCCAGCAGCTTGCAAAAGGGGGGGGCTTACGGGGAGCTGTTTTTT.

The rearrangement joins TRBV20-1 to TRBJ2-7; unclear D gene. Trimming left V 6 bases short and J 4 bases short, with 10 bases between. The CDR3 extends over 11 amino acids. CDR1 is DFQATT, CDR2 SNEGSKA, per germline (reference sequence). The CDR3 loop reads CSAIEKYEQYF. The CDR3 DNA is TGCAGTGCCATAGAAAAATACGAGCAGTACTTC.

The rearrangement joins TRBV28 to TRBJ2-7; the D is unclear. The CDR3 has 11 residues. Trimming pared 6 bases from V and 3 bases from J, leaving 6 bases between. Germline V gene sequence: CDR1 MDHEN, CDR2 SYDVKM. The CDR3 loop is CASRTDYEQYF. CDR3 DNA: TGTGCCAGCAGAACCGACTACGAGCAGTACTTC.